The 3 T cell receptor beta chains listed next were all sequenced from one sample in a study of OX40 agonist ivuxolimab in advanced cancers. The method was the immunoSEQ multiplex PCR assay. Not all clones reach the TCRdb copy of this immuneACCESS table, which keeps in-frame sequences only. Checked studies attribute under half of the gap to unresolved V genes and leave the rest unexplained. The sample has tens of thousands of clones on record, approximately 86% of them singletons. The top ten constitute around 0.9% of the sample. The input for sequencing was CD4+ or CD8+ T cells sorted from blood, taken in a trial of the OX40 agonist ivuxolimab. These receptors were taken from an adult with an advanced solid tumor such as melanoma, head and neck, liver or kidney cancer.

The DNA for the CDR3 is TGTGCCATCAGTGGGGGCATCCAGCGGGATTACAATGAGCAGTTCTTC. It is translated as CAISGGIQRDYNEQFF. The chain joins TRBV10-3 to TRBJ2-1; TRBD2 agrees at 7 bases. The CDR3 covers 16 residues. Trimming took 4 bases from V and 4 from J; bases not matched to a gene: 10. Germline assignment: CDR1 ENHRY and CDR2 SYGVKD.

The J gene is TRBJ2-7, the V gene TRBV9, with 15 nucleotides matching TRBD2. Germline V CDR1 and CDR2: SGDLS, YYNGEE. The CDR3 has 16 residues. The trim removed 2 bases at V and 5 bases at J, leaving 5 bases unmatched. This chain's CDR3 is CASSVGLAGGIHEQYF. CDR3 DNA: TGTGCCAGCAGCGTCGGACTAGCGGGAGGGATCCACGAGCAGTACTTC.

This sequence joins TRBV29-1 and TRBJ1-1; the D gene is possibly TRBD1 (5 bases). The CDR3 sequence is 13 residues long. CDR1 SQVTM and CDR2 ANQGSEA come from the germline V gene. V was trimmed by 6 bases and J by 1 base, leaving 12 bases between them. CDR3 coding DNA: TGCAGCGTCAGGCGGGGGGGGAACACTGAAGCTTTCTTT. It encodes CSVRRGGNTEAFF.